This T cell receptor beta chain was profiled in a study of blood T cell repertoires in COVID-19. Overall study: Researchers got acute and convalescent COVID-19 samples from the United States, Italy and Spain. The analysed material was cDNA or gDNA that came from T cells, B-cell-depleted T cells, or PBMCs.

This clone was counted a single time. Per the authors' pipeline: Amplification from reference gene primers served as the basis for estimated nucleated cell counts. The repertoire was sequenced with immunoSEQ multiplex PCR; TCRdb's copy has only in-frame clones and lacks some. That table supplies the V and J calls and clone size; D and trimming were determined from the DNA. The sample yields some 290,000 clones, under 90% seen once. Patients of the Seattle cohort, enrolled during active infection, were followed longitudinally. Per germline, CDR1 PRHDT and CDR2 FYEKMQ (reference sequence). J gave up 6 bases and V 6 bases, and 7 bases lay outside the gene matches. This CDR3 spans 15 amino acids.

The gene calls are TRBV13 and TRBJ2-1; TRBD2 aligns across 11 bases. Material for sequencing was peripheral blood. This receptor was taken from a woman aged 25 to 39 with COVID-19, enrolled during active disease. Here the CDR3 DNA reads TGTGCCAGCAGTCTCGATAGCGGGGGGGCCAATGAGCAGTTCTTC. Amino acids: CASSLDSGGANEQFF.